These 15 T cell receptor beta chains share one sample of origin, sequenced in a study of cytomegalovirus exposure and HLA in healthy donors. The PCR used 60 Vbeta and 13 Jbeta primers. Profiled with immunoSEQ multiplex PCR; TCRdb holds only in-frame clones, not every one. The sample holds more than 250,000 clones, roughly 90% seen once. The specimen sequenced was PBMCs. These receptors all stem from a woman aged 18 to 35 in good health and CMV-seronegative.

This chain connects TRBV5-1 to TRBJ1-6; TRBD1 matches 10 bases. The CDR3 extends over 14 amino acids. Germline CDR1 is SGHRS and CDR2 is YFSETQ. Unmatched junction bases numbered 2, after V lost 4 bases and J lost 7 bases. CDR3 residues: CASSVGQGNSPLHF. The CDR3 DNA sequence: TGCGCCAGCAGCGTGGGACAGGGGAATTCACCCCTCCACTTT.

This chain connects TRBV2 to TRBJ2-7, with a weak D call TRBD2 (5 bases). The V gene lost 6 bases and the J gene lost 1 base, with 13 bases spanning the gap. The CDR3 extends over 14 amino acids. The germline CDR1 and CDR2 sequences are SNHLY and FYNNEI. CDR3 region: CASRTDSKSYEQYF. CDR3 nucleotides: TGTGCCAGCAGGACGGACTCAAAATCCTACGAGCAGTACTTC.

This sequence joins TRBV10-2 and TRBJ2-1; 13 bases map to TRBD2. J was trimmed by 0 bases and V by 4 bases; bases with no gene match: 12. This CDR3 contains 20 residues. CDR1 is WSHSY and CDR2 is SAAADI in the germline V gene. CDR3 in amino acids: CASSGWATSGGPSSYNEQFF. In DNA form, the CDR3 reads TGCGCCAGCAGTGGCTGGGCGACTAGCGGGGGGCCGAGCTCCTACAATGAGCAGTTCTTC.

The CDR3 here is CASSLLAGPLGEQYF. The CDR3 DNA sequence: TGTGCCAGCAGTTTGCTAGCGGGGCCACTTGGGGAGCAGTACTTC. The chain uses TRBV27 and TRBJ2-7, with 9 bases that match TRBD2. Germline values: CDR1 MNHEY, CDR2 SMNVEV (reference sequence). This CDR3 is 15 amino acids long. Trimming at V came to 3 bases and at J to 7 bases, leaving 10 bases not matched to a gene.

V gene TRBV6-5 combines with J gene TRBJ2-7, with D unclear. The CDR3 contains 14 residues. V lost 3 bases and J lost 2, with 11 bases in between. Germline assignment: CDR1 MNHEY and CDR2 SVGAGI. CDR3 loop: CASSYGQTPYEQYF. The CDR3 region has the DNA TGTGCCAGCAGTTATGGGCAGACCCCCTACGAGCAGTACTTC.

The genes are TRBV9 and TRBJ2-2; 13 bases agree with TRBD2. From germline, CDR1 is SGDLS and CDR2 YYNGEE. The CDR3 length is 16 residues. J gave up 3 bases and V 5 bases, and 4 bases lay outside the gene matches. The CDR3 DNA reads as TGTGCCAGCAGTGCACTAGCGGGGGGGTACACCGGGGAGCTGTTTTTT. As protein: CASSALAGGYTGELFF.

CDR3 in DNA: TGTGCCTCACAAGGGGACAGGGTGTACGAGCAGTACTTC. It codes for CASQGDRVYEQYF. This chain links TRBV19 with TRBJ2-5; TRBD1 agrees at 9 bases. The DNA end lines up better with TRBJ2-7; the J call may be wrong. The germline gives CDR1 LNHDA, CDR2 SQIVND (reference sequence). This CDR3 comprises 13 residues.

The gene calls are TRBV6-6 and TRBJ1-4; D not resolved. CDR1 is MNHNY and CDR2 is SVGAGI in the germline V gene (reference sequence). This CDR3 is built from 12 residues. V dropped 1 base and J dropped 8 bases, with 5 bases sitting between them. CDR3 DNA: TGTGCCAGCAGTTACTTGGCAGAAAAACTGTTTTTT. This codes for CASSYLAEKLFF.

This chain uses TRBV5-1 with TRBJ2-7, with 8 bases aligning to TRBD1. Germline CDR1 SGHRS, CDR2 YFSETQ. Trimming took 4 bases from V and 2 from J; bases not matched to a gene: 8. This CDR3 spans 15 amino acids. The CDR3: CASSPSGTGTYEQYF. In DNA, the CDR3 is TGCGCCAGCAGCCCATCCGGGACAGGTACCTACGAGCAGTACTTC.

The CDR3 protein is CSLVAAWEQFF. The CDR3 DNA reads TGCAGTCTGGTTGCGGCGTGGGAGCAGTTCTTC. This chain connects TRBV20-1 to TRBJ2-1; D remains unclear. Trimming removed 8 bases at V and 10 bases at J, with 15 bases between. The CDR3 length is 11 residues. Germline CDR1 reads DFQATT; CDR2 reads SNEGSKA (reference sequence).

This chain uses TRBV19 with TRBJ1-5; no reliable D call. This CDR3 contains 14 residues. V lost 4 bases and J lost 2, with 9 bases in between. The germline V gene encodes CDR1 LNHDA and CDR2 SQIVND (reference sequence). CDR3 coding DNA: TGTGCCAGTAGTACGGACTGGGGCAATCAGCCCCAGCATTTT. Amino acid sequence: CASSTDWGNQPQHF.

This clone came up once. The rearrangement joins TRBV9 to TRBJ1-2; D unresolved. The V end was cut by 0 bases, the J end by 10 bases, with 10 bases between. This CDR3 is built from 12 residues. The germline gives CDR1 SGDLS, CDR2 YYNGEE. CDR3 sequence: CASSVGSGSYTF. The CDR3, as DNA: TGTGCCAGCAGCGTAGGGTCCGGTTCCTACACCTTC.

CDR3 bases: TGTGCCAGCACAGGGGGCAATCAGCCCCAGCATTTT. Encoded protein: CASTGGNQPQHF. The chain couples TRBV28 to TRBJ1-5; maybe TRBD1 (6 bases). Looked up from germline, CDR1 is MDHEN and CDR2 is SYDVKM. The V end lost 7 bases, the J end lost 2 bases, and 6 bases lay between the germline ends. CDR3 length: 12 amino acids.

This chain links TRBV6-5 with TRBJ2-5, with a tentative D call TRBD1 (5 bases). CDR1 MNHEY and CDR2 SVGAGI come from the germline V gene. This CDR3 has 13 amino acids. Trimming removed 5 bases from V and 2 bases from J, with 9 bases in between. CDR3 coding DNA: TGTGCCAGCAGTCGACAGCCACAAGAGACCCAGTACTTC. Translated: CASSRQPQETQYF.

This chain connects TRBV19 to TRBJ1-1, with a possible D match to TRBD1 (5 bases). Trimming pared 5 bases from V and 3 bases from J, leaving 13 bases between. CDR1 is LNHDA, CDR2 SQIVND, per germline (reference sequence). This CDR3 comprises 14 residues. The CDR3 nucleotides read TGTGCCAGTAGTCCGCAGGGTGGGCACACTGAAGCTTTCTTT. It translates to CASSPQGGHTEAFF.